The rows below give T cell receptor beta chains drawn from one sample of a study of graft-versus-host responses after intestinal transplantation. Measured with immunoSEQ multiplex PCR; TCRdb has only the in-frame clones, and not every one. The data hold more than 55,000 clones, with approximately 90% observed a single time. The sample was PBMCs, taken 26 days after transplant. The source is a human patient who received an intestinal transplant, so some T cells may come from the graft donor. Each CDR3 is given with its conserved first and last residue. A D gene is named only where the DNA matches it firmly. Expanded clones are given a class, and other clones once, few, many or no size at all.

D gene	CDR3 length	V gene	clone size	J gene	CDR3 DNA	CDR3 protein
TRBD1	14	TRBV28	NA	TRBJ1-2	TGTGCCAGCAGTGGTTCGGGACAGGGGCATGGCTACACCTTC	CASSGSGQGHGYTF
TRBD1	15	TRBV7-2	NA	TRBJ2-7	TGTGCCAGCAGCTTATGGACAGGGGGCGCGTACGAGCAGTACTTC	CASSLWTGGAYEQYF
NA	14	TRBV9	NA	TRBJ2-2	TGTGCCAGCAGCACCGGACGGGGGACCGGGGAGCTGTTTTTT	CASSTGRGTGELFF
TRBD1	14	TRBV5-1	NA	TRBJ2-3	TGCGCCAGCAGCTGGGACAGGAGCACAGATACGCAGTATTTT	CASSWDRSTDTQYF
TRBD1	16	TRBV30	NA	TRBJ2-7	TGTGCCTGGAGTGGGACAGGGGGTTTTTTGGGTTACGAGCAGTACTTC	CAWSGTGGFLGYEQYF
TRBD2	15	TRBV4-3	NA	TRBJ2-2	TGCGCCAGCAGCCCTCGGGGGGGGAACACCGGGGAGCTGTTTTTT	CASSPRGGNTGELFF
TRBD1	18	TRBV28	once	TRBJ2-2	TGTGCCAGCAGTTCCAACATTCACAGGGGGTTAGACACCGGGGAGCTGTTTTTT	CASSSNIHRGLDTGELFF
NA	14	TRBV4-2	NA	TRBJ2-2	TGTGCCAGCCGCCCGCCAGGGAATACCGGGGAGCTGTTTTTT	CASRPPGNTGELFF
NA	13	TRBV5-1	NA	TRBJ1-4	TGCGCCAGCAGTCTGATGGGGGGGGAAAAACTGTTTTTT	CASSLMGGEKLFF
NA	15	TRBV5-1	NA	TRBJ1-6	TGCGCCAGCAGCTTGGCGGGATATACACATTCACCCCTCCACTTT	CASSLAGYTHSPLHF
TRBD1	14	TRBV5-4	NA	TRBJ1-3	TGTGCCAGCAGCCTCGACAGGGGTGGAAACACCATATATTTT	CASSLDRGGNTIYF
TRBD2	17	TRBV7-8	NA	TRBJ2-2	TGTGCCAGCAGCTCCTCCCGCCGGGACTACAACACCGGGGAGCTGTTTTTT	CASSSSRRDYNTGELFF
TRBD1	14	TRBV27	NA	TRBJ1-1	TGTGCCAGCAGACTCCACGACAGGGGACCTCAAGCTTTCTTT	CASRLHDRGPQAFF
NA	14	TRBV27	NA	TRBJ2-5	TGTGCCAGCAGTATCGACACTTACCAAGAGACCCAGTACTTC	CASSIDTYQETQYF
NA	16	TRBV11-2	NA	TRBJ2-7	TGTGCCAGCAGCTCTAGGTCCGCAGGGTCCCACTACGAGCAGTACTTC	CASSSRSAGSHYEQYF